This record concerns one TCR beta chain sequence. A single record per CDR3 protein comes from TCRdb applying MiXCR to the reads. The repertoire includes about 600,000 distinct CDR3 sequences, around 24% of them detected once, and around 7.6% sits in the top ten. Trimming left V 1 base short and J 11 bases short, with 8 bases between. This CDR3 contains 11 residues. Germline CDR1 SEHNR, CDR2 FQNEAQ (reference sequence). This record comes from a study of T cell repertoires in cytomegalovirus infection. V usage is TRBV7-9 and J usage is TRBJ1-1; D remains unclear. The material sequenced was CD8+ T cells from PBMCs. The origin of this receptor is a human donor in good health (CMV status not recorded). Some clones in this sample may be carry-over from other donors' samples. The CDR3 loop reads CASSLESPAFF. The CDR3 nucleotides read TGTGCCAGCAGCTTAGAGAGTCCCGCTTTCTTT.